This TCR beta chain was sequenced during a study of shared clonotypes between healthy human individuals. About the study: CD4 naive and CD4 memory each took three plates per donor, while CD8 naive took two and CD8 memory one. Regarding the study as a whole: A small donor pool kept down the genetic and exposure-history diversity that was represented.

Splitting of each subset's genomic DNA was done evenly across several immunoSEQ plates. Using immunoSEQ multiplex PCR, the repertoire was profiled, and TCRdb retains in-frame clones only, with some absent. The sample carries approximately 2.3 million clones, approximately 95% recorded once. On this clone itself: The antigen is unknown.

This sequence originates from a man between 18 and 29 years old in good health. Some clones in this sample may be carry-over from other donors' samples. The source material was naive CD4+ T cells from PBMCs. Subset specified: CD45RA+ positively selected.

The CDR3 protein is CASKPSAGENYGYTF. As DNA, the CDR3 is TGTGCCAGTAAACCCTCTGCAGGGGAGAACTATGGCTACACCTTC. V usage is TRBV19 and J usage is TRBJ1-2, with D tentatively TRBD1 (6 bases). The CDR3 is made up of 15 amino acids. Trimming cost V 7 bases and J 2 bases, with 17 bases left between them. Germline V gene lookup returns CDR1 LNHDA and CDR2 SQIVND (reference sequence).